This section outlines one TCR beta chain sequence together with its context. This specimen comes from a study of cytomegalovirus exposure and HLA in healthy donors. The method was immunoSEQ multiplex PCR; TCRdb's version includes in-frame clones alone and lacks a portion of them. Of some 140,000 clones in the sample, just under 85% were seen once. There are 14 residues in the CDR3. Germline loops: CDR1 SGHTA, CDR2 FQGNSA. The ends lost 6 bases at V and 5 bases at J; junction bases unmatched: 5. The source material was PBMCs. This chain connects TRBV7-2 to TRBJ2-5; 11 bases match TRBD2. The source of this sequence is a man aged 30 to 39 in good health and CMV-seropositive. CDR3 DNA sequence: TGTGCCAGCAGTTTTGGACTAGCGGGTGAGACCCAGTACTTC. The encoded protein is CASSFGLAGETQYF.